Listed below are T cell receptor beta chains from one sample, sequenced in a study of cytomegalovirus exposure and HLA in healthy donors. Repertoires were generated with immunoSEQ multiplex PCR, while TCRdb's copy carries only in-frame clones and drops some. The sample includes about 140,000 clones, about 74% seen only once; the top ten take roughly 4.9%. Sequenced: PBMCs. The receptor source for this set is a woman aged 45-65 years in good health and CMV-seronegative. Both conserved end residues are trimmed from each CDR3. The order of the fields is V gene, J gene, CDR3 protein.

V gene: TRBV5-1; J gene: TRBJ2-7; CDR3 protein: ASSFSGGAEEQY
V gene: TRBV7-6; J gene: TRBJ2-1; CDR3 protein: ASSLAPGLAGGGSYNEQF
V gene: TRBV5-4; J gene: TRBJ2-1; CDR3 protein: ASSPKTGSIYNEQF
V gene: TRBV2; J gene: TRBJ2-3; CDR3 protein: ASKLQGSSTDTQY
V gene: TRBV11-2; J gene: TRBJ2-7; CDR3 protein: ASSLARGRAYEQY
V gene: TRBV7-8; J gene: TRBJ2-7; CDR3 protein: ASSLATLPPDRGRYEQY
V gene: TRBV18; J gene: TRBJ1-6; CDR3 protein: ASSPIGQEPNSPLH
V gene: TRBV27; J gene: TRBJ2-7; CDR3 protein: ASTAGRGQSRSYEQY
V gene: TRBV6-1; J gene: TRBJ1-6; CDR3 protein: ASSENRGGSPLH
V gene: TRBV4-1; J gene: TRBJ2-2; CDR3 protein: ASSQGTANTGELF
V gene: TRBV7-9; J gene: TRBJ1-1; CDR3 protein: ASRPTGDTEAF
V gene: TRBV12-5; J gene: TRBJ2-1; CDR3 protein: ASGWGASLSYNEQF
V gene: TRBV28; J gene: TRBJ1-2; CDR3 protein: ASRLQGAGGYGYT
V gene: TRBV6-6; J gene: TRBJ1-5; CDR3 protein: ASRGRDGSLRQPQH
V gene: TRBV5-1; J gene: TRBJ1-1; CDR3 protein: ASSFDGGTTEAF
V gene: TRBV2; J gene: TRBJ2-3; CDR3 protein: ASTARGGFNTQY
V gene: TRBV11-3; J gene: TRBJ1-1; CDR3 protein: ASSSEGGTEAF
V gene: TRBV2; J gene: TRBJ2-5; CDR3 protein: ASSRTGAIRQETQY
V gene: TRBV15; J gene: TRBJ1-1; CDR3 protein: ATSTRYRNTEAF
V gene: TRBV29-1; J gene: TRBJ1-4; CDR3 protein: SVGGGTNEKLF
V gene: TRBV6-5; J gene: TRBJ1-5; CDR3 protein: ASSYKDGDQPQH
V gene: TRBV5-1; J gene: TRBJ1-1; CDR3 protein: ASSPWDREVTEAF
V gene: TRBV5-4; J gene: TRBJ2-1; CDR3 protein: ASSFAGGNEQF
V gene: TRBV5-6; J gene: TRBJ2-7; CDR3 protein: ASSLTQGAQEY
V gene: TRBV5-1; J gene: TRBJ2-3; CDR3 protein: ASSLGGIGADTQY
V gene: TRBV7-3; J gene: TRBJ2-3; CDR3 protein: ASSLTGAGGPTDTQY
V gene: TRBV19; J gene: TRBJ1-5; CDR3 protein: ASSPRTDLRQPQH
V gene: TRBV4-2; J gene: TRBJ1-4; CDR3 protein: ASSQEGQGGLGEKLF
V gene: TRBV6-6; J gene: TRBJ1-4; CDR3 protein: ASSSTGGNEKLF
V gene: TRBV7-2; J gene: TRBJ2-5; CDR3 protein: ASSLDMADQETQY
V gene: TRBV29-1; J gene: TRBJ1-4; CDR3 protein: SVAGTGGSGVEKLF
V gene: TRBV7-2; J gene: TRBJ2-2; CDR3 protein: ASSSWTGLTGELF
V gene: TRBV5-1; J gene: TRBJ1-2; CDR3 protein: ASNNQPSGNYGYT
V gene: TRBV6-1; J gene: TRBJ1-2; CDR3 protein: ASSEYWTTQTGYT
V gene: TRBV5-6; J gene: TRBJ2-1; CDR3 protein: ASSLTPQRGKDEQF
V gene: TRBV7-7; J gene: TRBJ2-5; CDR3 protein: ASSLDQPRRQY
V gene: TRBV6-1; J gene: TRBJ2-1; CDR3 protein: ASTLLAGVYNEQF
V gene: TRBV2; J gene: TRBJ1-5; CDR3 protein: ASGGTAHYYSNQPQH
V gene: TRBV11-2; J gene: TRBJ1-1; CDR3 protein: ASSLDGVLTEAF
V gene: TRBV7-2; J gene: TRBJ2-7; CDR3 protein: ASSLEDRGWDEQY
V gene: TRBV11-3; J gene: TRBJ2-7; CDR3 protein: ASSLSGPYEQY
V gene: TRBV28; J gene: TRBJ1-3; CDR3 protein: ASSLYYRGTGNTIY
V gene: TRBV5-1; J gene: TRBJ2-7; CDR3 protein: ASSPHSAGGHNEQY
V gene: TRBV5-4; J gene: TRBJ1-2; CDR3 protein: ASSFGGVTNYGYT
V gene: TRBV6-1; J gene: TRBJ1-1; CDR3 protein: ASYRDRATEAF
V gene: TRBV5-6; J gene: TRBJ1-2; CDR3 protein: ASFLQGAWSGYT
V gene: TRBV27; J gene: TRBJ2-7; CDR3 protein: ASSPGVYEQY
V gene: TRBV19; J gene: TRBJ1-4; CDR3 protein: ASSRNFATNEKLF
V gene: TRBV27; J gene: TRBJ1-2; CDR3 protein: ASSLQGDPNYGYT
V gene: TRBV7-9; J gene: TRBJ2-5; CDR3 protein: ASSLHQETQY
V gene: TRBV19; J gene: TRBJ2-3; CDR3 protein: ASSPAGQSTDTQY
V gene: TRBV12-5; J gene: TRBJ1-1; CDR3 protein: ASGLVVRHPNTEAF
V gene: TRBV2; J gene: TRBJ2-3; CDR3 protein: ASGVAGSTDTQY
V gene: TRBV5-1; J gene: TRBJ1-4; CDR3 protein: ASSKDSATNEKLF